The present T cell receptor beta chain was sequenced within a study of shared clonotypes between healthy human individuals. All donors qualified as healthy HIV-negative adults and had experienced no recent acute infections or vaccinations. The protocol was immunoSEQ multiplex PCR, while the TCRdb copy is restricted to in-frame clones and leaves out a portion. The table shows about 1.1 million clones, with 70% to 85% occurring only once. With 1 base clipped from V and 5 bases from J, the junction kept 8 bases outside the gene matches. CDR1 is SNHLY and CDR2 is FYNNEI in the germline V gene. This CDR3 is 17 amino acids long. To note about this clone: Its target is not known.

Points from the study as a whole: Non-shared clonotypes had lower generation probabilities than those shared by all four donors.

This receptor was obtained from a man aged 18 to 35 in good health. Some clones in this sample may be carry-over from other donors' samples. This sequence joins TRBV2 and TRBJ2-5, with 12 bases matching TRBD2. Input material: memory CD4+ T cells from PBMCs. Subset reported: CD45RA-negative fraction. The CDR3 nucleotides are TGTGCCAGCAGTGAAGGACTAGCGGGAGTCTATACGGAGACCCAGTACTTC. Its translation: CASSEGLAGVYTETQYF.